This TCR beta chain stems from a study of OX40 agonist ivuxolimab in advanced cancers. Study overall: Aged roughly 23 to 80 with a mean of approximately 57 years, they were under 85% male.

Profiling relied on immunoSEQ multiplex PCR, and the TCRdb table lists in-frame clones only, not all of them. Of tens of thousands of clones in the sample, approximately 85% were seen once. The CDR3 contains 14 residues. Germline V gives CDR1 GTSNPN, CDR2 SVGIG (reference sequence). The junction had 9 bases not matched to a gene; V was cut back by 3 bases and J by 6 bases. The source of this sequence is an adult with an advanced solid tumor such as melanoma, head and neck, liver or kidney cancer. The rearrangement joins TRBV30 to TRBJ2-7; TRBD1 agrees at 9 bases. This specimen was CD4+ or CD8+ T cells sorted from blood, taken in a trial of the OX40 agonist ivuxolimab. CDR3 in amino acids: CAWSRQGGGIEQYF. CDR3 sequence (DNA): TGTGCCTGGAGCCGACAGGGGGGAGGGATCGAGCAGTACTTC.